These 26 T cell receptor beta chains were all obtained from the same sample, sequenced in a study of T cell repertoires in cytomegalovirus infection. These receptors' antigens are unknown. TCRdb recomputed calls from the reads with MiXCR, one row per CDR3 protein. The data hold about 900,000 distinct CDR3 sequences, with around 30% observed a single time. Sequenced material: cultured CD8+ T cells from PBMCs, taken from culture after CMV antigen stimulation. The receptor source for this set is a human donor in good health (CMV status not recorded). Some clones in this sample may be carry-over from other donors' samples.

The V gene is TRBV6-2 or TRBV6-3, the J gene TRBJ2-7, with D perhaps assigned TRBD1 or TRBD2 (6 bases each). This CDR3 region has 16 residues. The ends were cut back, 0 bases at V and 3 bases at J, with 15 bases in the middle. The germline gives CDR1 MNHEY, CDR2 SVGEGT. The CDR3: CASSYSPRQEGYEQYV. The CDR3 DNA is TGTGCCAGCAGTTACTCCCCTCGACAGGAGGGCTACGAGCAGTACGTC.

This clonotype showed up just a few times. As DNA, the CDR3 is TGTGCCAGCAGCTTGCCCCAAAAGGCTATCTACAATGAGCAGTTCTTC. It codes for CASSLPQKAIYNEQFF. The rearrangement links TRBV11-2 to TRBJ2-1; D remains ambiguous. Trimming took 3 bases from V and 3 from J, leaving 15 bases between them. CDR3 length: 16 residues. Germline values: CDR1 SGHAT, CDR2 FQNNGV.

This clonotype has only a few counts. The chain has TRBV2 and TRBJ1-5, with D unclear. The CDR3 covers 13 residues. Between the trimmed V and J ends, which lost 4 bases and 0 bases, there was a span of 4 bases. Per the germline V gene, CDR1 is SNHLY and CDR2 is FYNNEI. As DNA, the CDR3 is TGTGCCAGCAGTGGATTTAGCAATCAGCCCCAGCATTTT. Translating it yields CASSGFSNQPQHF.

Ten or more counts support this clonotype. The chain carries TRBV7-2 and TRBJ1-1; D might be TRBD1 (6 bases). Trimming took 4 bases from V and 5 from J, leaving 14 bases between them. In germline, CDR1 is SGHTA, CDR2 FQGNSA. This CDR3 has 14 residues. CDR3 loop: CASSWAGDGTEAFF. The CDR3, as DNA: TGTGCCAGCAGCTGGGCAGGGGATGGGACTGAAGCTTTCTTT.

DNA of the CDR3: TGTGCCAGCATGGACGGGGGGGCCGGCAATGAGCAGTTCTTC. Translating gives CASMDGGAGNEQFF. V and J are TRBV2 and TRBJ2-1; 8 bases map to TRBD2. The CDR3 loop spans 14 amino acids. Germline CDR1 reads SNHLY; CDR2 reads FYNNEI. Trimming removed 7 bases from V and 6 bases from J; junction bases left unmatched: 8.

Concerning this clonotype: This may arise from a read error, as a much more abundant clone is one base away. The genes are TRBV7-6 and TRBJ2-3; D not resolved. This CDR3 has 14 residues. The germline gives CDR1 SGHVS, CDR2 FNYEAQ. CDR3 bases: TGTGCCAGCAGCCTACCCCCTGGTGCAGATTCGCAGTATTTT. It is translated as CASSLPPGADSQYF.

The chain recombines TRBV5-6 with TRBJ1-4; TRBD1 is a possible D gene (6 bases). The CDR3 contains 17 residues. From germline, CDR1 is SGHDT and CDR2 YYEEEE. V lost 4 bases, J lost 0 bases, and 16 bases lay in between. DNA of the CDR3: TGTGCCAGCAGCGAGGACAGACGGGACCCAACTAATGAAAAACTGTTTTTT. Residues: CASSEDRRDPTNEKLFF.

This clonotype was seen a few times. The CDR3 nucleotides are TGTGCCAGCATCGGACCTATGAACACTGAAGCTTTCTTT. Its protein product is CASIGPMNTEAFF. The chain carries TRBV7-9 and TRBJ1-1; D call uncertain. Germline loops: CDR1 SEHNR, CDR2 FQNEAQ (reference sequence). This CDR3 region has 13 residues. V was pared by 7 bases and J by 0 bases, with 9 bases between.

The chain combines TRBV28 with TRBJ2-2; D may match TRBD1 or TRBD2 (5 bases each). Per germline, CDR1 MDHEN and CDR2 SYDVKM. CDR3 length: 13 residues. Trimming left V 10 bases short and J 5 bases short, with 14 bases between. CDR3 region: CAIFGTRTGELFF. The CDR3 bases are TGTGCCATCTTCGGGACGAGAACCGGGGAGCTGTTTTTT.

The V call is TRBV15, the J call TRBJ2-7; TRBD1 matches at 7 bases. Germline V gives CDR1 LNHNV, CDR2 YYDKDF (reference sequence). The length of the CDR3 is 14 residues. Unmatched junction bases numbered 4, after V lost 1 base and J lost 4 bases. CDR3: CATSRVDRAYEQYV. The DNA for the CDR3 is TGTGCCACCAGCAGAGTCGACAGGGCATACGAGCAGTACGTC.

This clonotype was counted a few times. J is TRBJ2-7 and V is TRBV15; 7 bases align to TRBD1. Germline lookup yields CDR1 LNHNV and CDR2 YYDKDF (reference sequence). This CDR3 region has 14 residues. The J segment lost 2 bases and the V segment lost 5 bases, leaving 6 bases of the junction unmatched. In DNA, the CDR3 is TGTGCCACCAGCGCCCGACAGGGTGCCTACGAGCAGTACTTC. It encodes CATSARQGAYEQYF.

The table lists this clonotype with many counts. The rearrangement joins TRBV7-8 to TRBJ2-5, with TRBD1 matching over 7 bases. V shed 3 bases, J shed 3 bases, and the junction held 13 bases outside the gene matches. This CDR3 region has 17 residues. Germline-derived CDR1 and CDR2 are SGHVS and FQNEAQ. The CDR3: CASSLNIPGQVEETQYF. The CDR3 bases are TGTGCCAGCAGCTTGAACATACCAGGACAGGTCGAAGAGACCCAGTACTTC.

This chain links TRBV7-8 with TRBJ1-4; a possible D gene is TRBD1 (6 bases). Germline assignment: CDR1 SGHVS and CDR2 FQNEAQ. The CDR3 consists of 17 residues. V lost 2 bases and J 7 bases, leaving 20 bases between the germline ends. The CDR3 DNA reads TGTGCCAGCAGCTTACCACCGGGACATCGGCGTAGTGAAAAACTGTTTTTT. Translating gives CASSLPPGHRRSEKLFF.

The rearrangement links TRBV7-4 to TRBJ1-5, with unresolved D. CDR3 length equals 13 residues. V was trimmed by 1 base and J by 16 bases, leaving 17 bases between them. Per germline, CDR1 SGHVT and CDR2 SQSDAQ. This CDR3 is CASSLGWNHHHHF. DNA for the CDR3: TGTGCCAGCAGCTTAGGATGGAATCATCACCATCATTTT.

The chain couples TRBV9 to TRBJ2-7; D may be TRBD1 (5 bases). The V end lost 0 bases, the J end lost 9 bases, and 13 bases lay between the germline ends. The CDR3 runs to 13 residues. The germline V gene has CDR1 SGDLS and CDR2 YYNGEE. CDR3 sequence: CASSVGAGSVQYV. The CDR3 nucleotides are TGTGCCAGCAGCGTAGGGGCAGGGTCCGTGCAGTACGTC.

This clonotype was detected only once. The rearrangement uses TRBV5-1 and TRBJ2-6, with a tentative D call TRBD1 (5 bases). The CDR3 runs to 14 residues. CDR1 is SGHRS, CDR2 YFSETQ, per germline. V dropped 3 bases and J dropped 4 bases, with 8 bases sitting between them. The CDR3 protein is CASSWRTGANVLTF. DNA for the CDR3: TGCGCCAGCAGCTGGCGGACAGGGGCCAACGTCCTGACTTTC.

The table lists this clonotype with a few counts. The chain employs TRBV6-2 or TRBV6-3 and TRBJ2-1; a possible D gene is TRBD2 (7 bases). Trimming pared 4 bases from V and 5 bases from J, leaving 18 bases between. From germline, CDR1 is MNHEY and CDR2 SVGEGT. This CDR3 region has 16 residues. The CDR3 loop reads CASSLGGAGRNNEQFF. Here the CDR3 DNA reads TGTGCCAGCAGTTTGGGGGGGGCGGGGAGAAACAATGAGCAGTTCTTC.

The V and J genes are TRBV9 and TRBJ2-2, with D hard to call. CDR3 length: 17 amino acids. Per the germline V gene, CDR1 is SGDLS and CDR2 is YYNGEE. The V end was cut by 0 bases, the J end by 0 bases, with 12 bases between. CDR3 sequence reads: CASSVALGDANTGELFF. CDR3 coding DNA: TGTGCCAGCAGCGTAGCTCTGGGTGACGCGAACACCGGGGAGCTGTTTTTT.

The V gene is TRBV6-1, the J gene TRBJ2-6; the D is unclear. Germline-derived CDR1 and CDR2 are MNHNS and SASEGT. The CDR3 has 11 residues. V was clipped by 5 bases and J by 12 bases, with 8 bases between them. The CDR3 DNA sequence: TGTGCCAGCAGTCGGACGGGCGTCCTGACTTTC. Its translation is CASSRTGVLTF.

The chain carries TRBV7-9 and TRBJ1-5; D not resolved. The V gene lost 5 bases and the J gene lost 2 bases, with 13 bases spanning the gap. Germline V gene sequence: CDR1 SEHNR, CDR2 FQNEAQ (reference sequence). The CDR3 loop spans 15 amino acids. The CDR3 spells CASSGPGAGNQPQHF. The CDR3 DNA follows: TGTGCCAGCAGCGGGCCGGGAGCTGGCAATCAGCCCCAGCATTTT.

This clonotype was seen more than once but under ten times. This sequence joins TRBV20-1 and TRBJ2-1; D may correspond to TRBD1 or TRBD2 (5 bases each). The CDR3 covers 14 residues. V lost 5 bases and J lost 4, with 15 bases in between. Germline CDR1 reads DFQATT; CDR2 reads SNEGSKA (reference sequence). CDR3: CSALLAEGYNEQFF. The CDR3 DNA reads TGCAGTGCTCTCCTAGCCGAGGGGTACAATGAGCAGTTCTTC.

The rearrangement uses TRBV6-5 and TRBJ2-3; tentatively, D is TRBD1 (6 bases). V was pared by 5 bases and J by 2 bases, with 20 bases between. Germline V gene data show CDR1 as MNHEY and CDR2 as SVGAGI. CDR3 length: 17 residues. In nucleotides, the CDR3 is TGTGCCAGCAGTCAAACTCCGGGACACCCTTCCACAGATACGCAGTATTTT. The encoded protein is CASSQTPGHPSTDTQYF.

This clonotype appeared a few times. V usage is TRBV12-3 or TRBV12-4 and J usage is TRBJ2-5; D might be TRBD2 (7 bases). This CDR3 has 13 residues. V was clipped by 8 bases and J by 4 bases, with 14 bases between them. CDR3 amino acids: CASSGASGETQYF. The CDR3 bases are TGTGCCAGCTCGGGGGCTAGCGGAGAGACCCAGTACTTC.

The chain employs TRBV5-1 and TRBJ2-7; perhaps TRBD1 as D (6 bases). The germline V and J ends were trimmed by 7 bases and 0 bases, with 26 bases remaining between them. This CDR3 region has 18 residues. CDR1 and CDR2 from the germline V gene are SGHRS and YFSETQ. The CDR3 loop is CASCPGQGRGFGSYEQYF. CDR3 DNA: TGCGCCAGCTGTCCGGGGCAGGGGAGAGGTTTCGGCTCCTACGAGCAGTACTTC.

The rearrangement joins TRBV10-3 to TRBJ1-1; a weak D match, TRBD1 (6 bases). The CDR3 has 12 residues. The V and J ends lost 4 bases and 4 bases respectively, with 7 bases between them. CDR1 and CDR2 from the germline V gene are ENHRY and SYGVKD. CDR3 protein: CAISGGGTEAFF. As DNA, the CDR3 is TGTGCCATCAGTGGAGGGGGCACTGAAGCTTTCTTT.

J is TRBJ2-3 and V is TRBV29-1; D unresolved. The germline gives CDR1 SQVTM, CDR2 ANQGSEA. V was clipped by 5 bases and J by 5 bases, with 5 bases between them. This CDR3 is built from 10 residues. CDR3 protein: CSVLGDTQYF. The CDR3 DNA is TGCAGCGTTTTGGGAGATACGCAGTATTTT.